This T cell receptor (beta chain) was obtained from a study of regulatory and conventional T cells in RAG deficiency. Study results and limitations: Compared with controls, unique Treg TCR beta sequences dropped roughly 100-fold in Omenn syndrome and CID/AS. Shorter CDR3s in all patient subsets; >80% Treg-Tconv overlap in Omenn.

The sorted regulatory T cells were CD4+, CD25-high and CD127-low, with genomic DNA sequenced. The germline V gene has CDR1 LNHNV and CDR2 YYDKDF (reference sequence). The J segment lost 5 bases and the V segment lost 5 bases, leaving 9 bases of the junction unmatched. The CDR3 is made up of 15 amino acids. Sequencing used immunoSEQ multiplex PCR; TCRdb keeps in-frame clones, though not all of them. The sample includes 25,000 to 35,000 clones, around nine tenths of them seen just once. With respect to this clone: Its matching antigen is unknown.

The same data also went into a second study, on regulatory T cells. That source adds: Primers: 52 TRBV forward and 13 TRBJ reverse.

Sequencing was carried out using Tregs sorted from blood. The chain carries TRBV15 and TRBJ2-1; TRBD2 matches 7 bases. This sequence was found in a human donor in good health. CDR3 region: CATSPPGLADNEQFF. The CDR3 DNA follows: TGTGCCACCAGCCCTCCCGGCCTAGCGGACAATGAGCAGTTCTTC.